This TCR beta chain was captured by sequencing in a study of T cell responses to AZD1222 COVID-19 vaccine. Generated by immunoSEQ multiplex PCR, the TCRdb table keeps only in-frame clones and is missing some. Of roughly 130,000 clones in the sample, 91% are singletons; the top ten hold around 7.6%. Study-level findings and limits: Donors were largely white British and mainly female; clonal diversity was possibly underestimated. In the spike-specific TCR repertoire, nearly half reportedly target unmutated variant regions. Spike-specific TCR breadth and depth grew following two AZD1222 doses. In all cases, repertoires were sampled only after the peak T cell response.

This CDR3 region has 14 residues. CDR1 and CDR2 (germline): MNHNS, SASEGT. Trimming left V 7 bases short and J 4 bases short, with 17 bases between. Turning to this clone: Its antigen is still unknown.

The V gene is TRBV6-1, the J gene TRBJ2-7; D not resolved. This receptor was obtained from an adult who received the MenACWY meningococcal vaccine as a control. The sequencing used peripheral blood, collected 28 days after the second dose of the MenACWY control vaccine. The CDR3 sequence: CASTVTSAMYEQYF. The CDR3 nucleotides read TGTGCCAGCACCGTGACAAGTGCCATGTACGAGCAGTACTTC.